This record covers a single T cell receptor beta chain. The antigen remains unidentified. Some clones are missing from TCRdb's copy, which holds only in-frame ones; the method was immunoSEQ multiplex PCR. The sample lists around 32,000 clones; roughly 63% were seen once. ViraFEST expansion of antigen-specific CD4+ T cells with viral peptide pools preceded sequencing. Subsequent to a culture period of about nine days, CD4+ T cells were isolated. Either the mRNA-1273 or the BNT162b2 vaccine was given to participants as two doses. This CDR3 spans 11 amino acids. Trimming took 5 bases from V and 4 from J, leaving 9 bases between them. Germline V gene sequence: CDR1 DFQATT, CDR2 SNEGSKA (reference sequence). The data belong to a study of vaccination effects on CD4 cells after COVID-19. Study results and limitations: Among infection- and vaccine-induced clones, marked clonal contraction occurred late after vaccination.

This specimen was CD4+ T cells from PBMCs cultured with SARS-CoV-2 spike peptides, taken after COVID-19 vaccination. This TCR derives from a human donor who received a COVID-19 vaccine. V and J are TRBV20-1 and TRBJ2-7; D perhaps matches TRBD2 (5 bases). The CDR3 region has the DNA TGCAGTGCTGAGAGCGGTTACGAGCAGTACTTC. Protein: CSAESGYEQYF.